This T cell receptor beta chain appears in the sequencing data of a study of T cells in Graves' hyperthyroidism and ophthalmopathy. This clonotype has a handful of counts. Between the trimmed V and J ends, which lost 4 bases and 7 bases, there was a span of 4 bases. This CDR3 has 10 amino acids. Per germline, CDR1 SQVTM and CDR2 ANQGSEA. Amplified regions were TCR beta CDR3 sequences from RNA transcripts. HTBI primers were the set used in a first-round RT-PCR of the TCR CDR3. Via MiXCR, TCRdb re-called the multiplex PCR reads, giving one row per CDR3 protein. This table has 500,000 to 650,000 distinct CDR3 sequences, around 15% appearing once.

The sequence derives from a woman aged 40 to 50 with Graves' hyperthyroidism. The sequenced sample was blood. The chain employs TRBV29-1 and TRBJ1-4; D not certain. CDR3 in DNA: TGCAGCGTTGCTTCTGAAAAACTGTTTTTT. Translated: CSVASEKLFF.